This is a list of T cell receptor beta chains from one sample in a study of T cells after yellow fever vaccination. MiXCR, run by TCRdb on the 5' RACE reads, gives a single entry per CDR3 protein. Of under 600,000 distinct CDR3 sequences in the sample, roughly 14% were seen once. The specimen was PBMCs, collected on the day of the yellow fever booster vaccination. All receptors come from a man aged 25 to 40 who received the YFV17D yellow fever vaccine. The CDR3 runs from the conserved cysteine through the conserved F or W. The order of the fields is V gene, J gene, D gene, CDR3 length, clone size, CDR3 protein, CDR3 DNA. A D gene is named only where the DNA matches it firmly. Not every row has a clone size; where given, it reads once, few, many or a size class.

TRBV7-9	TRBJ2-5	.	14	few	CASSPATPPKTQYF	TGTGCCAGCAGCCCCGCGACGCCCCCGAAGACCCAGTACTTC
TRBV10-3	TRBJ2-1	TRBD1	13	few	CATGTVSNNEQFF	TGTGCCACCGGGACAGTGAGCAACAATGAGCAGTTCTTC
TRBV6-2/TRBV6-3	TRBJ2-7	.	11	many	CASSRLDEQYF	TGTGCCAGCAGTCGTCTTGACGAGCAGTACTTC
TRBV9	TRBJ1-2	TRBD1	17	few	CASSQLQRGQGIYGYTF	TGTGCCAGCAGCCAACTACAACGGGGACAGGGGATCTATGGCTACACCTTC
TRBV11-2	TRBJ2-1	.	15	few	CASSPPGFSYNEQFF	TGTGCCAGCAGCCCCCCAGGGTTTAGCTACAATGAGCAGTTCTTC
TRBV10-3	TRBJ2-7	TRBD2	14	.	CAITKTSGSGEQYF	TGTGCCATCACCAAGACTAGCGGGAGCGGCGAGCAGTACTTC
TRBV7-2	TRBJ1-4	.	13	many	CASTWGLDEKLFF	TGTGCCAGCACGTGGGGGCTAGATGAAAAACTGTTTTTT
TRBV6-1	TRBJ1-6	.	14	.	CASSPGRENSPLHF	TGTGCCAGCAGTCCGGGACGGGAGAATTCACCCCTCCACTTT
TRBV5-5	TRBJ1-6	TRBD1	15	.	CASSLARGQSSPLHF	TGTGCCAGCAGCTTGGCCAGGGGGCAAAGTTCACCCCTCCACTTT
TRBV27	TRBJ2-7	.	15	.	CASSSYRVGTYEQYF	TGTGCCAGCAGTTCCTACCGGGTGGGAACCTACGAGCAGTACTTC
TRBV20-1	TRBJ1-5	.	12	.	CSASGGQSAQHF	TGCAGTGCTAGTGGAGGGCAGTCAGCCCAGCATTTT
TRBV9	TRBJ2-5	.	17	.	CASSVGWVRGDQETQYF	TGTGCCAGCAGCGTAGGCTGGGTCCGCGGGGACCAAGAGACCCAGTACTTC
TRBV7-2	TRBJ2-2	.	13	many	CASSPQPDGELFF	TGTGCCAGCAGCCCTCAGCCGGATGGGGAGCTGTTTTTT
TRBV27	TRBJ2-1	.	15	.	CASSQELGGINEQFF	TGTGCCAGCAGTCAAGAGTTGGGGGGCATCAATGAGCAGTTCTTC
TRBV12-3/TRBV12-4	TRBJ1-6	.	14	.	CASSLSQGGSPLHF	TGTGCCAGCAGTTTAAGTCAGGGAGGATCACCCCTCCACTTT
TRBV12-3/TRBV12-4	TRBJ1-6	.	14	.	CASSFKGRVSPLHF	TGTGCCAGCAGTTTTAAAGGCCGAGTTTCACCCCTCCACTTT
TRBV5-8	TRBJ2-1	.	14	few	CASSLVEIYNEQFF	TGTGCCAGCAGCTTGGTAGAAATCTACAATGAGCAGTTCTTC
TRBV19	TRBJ2-5	.	15	.	CASSINGGWRETQYF	TGTGCCAGTAGTATTAATGGGGGTTGGCGAGAGACCCAGTACTTC
TRBV5-1	TRBJ2-2	.	14	few	CASSLGDGSGELFF	TGCGCCAGCAGCTTGGGAGACGGGTCCGGGGAGCTGTTTTTT
TRBV7-9	TRBJ1-2	.	13	once	CASSLEGVEGYTF	TGTGCCAGCAGCTTAGAAGGGGTAGAAGGCTACACCTTC
TRBV10-3	TRBJ2-4	TRBD1	14	.	CAISEGDSRNIQYF	TGTGCCATCAGTGAGGGGGACAGCAGAAACATTCAGTACTTC
TRBV5-1	TRBJ1-5	.	16	few	CASSLGGPGSNQPQHF	TGCGCCAGCAGCTTGGGAGGCCCAGGGAGCAATCAGCCCCAGCATTTT
TRBV5-5	TRBJ2-1	.	15	many	CASSFRTVGHNEQFF	TGTGCCAGCAGCTTTCGAACAGTAGGGCACAATGAGCAGTTCTTC
TRBV20-1	TRBJ2-1	TRBD2	15	.	CSAAKSGRDDNEQFF	TGCAGTGCTGCGAAAAGCGGGAGGGACGACAATGAGCAGTTCTTC
TRBV15	TRBJ2-5	.	13	many	CATSSRVGETQYF	TGTGCCACCAGCTCGCGGGTTGGAGAGACCCAGTACTTC
TRBV19	TRBJ2-3	.	16	.	CASSPSGADDTDTQYF	TGTGCCAGTAGTCCTTCTGGAGCGGATGACACAGATACGCAGTATTTT
TRBV5-6	TRBJ2-3	.	12	few	CASSNFADTQYF	TGTGCCAGCAGCAATTTCGCAGATACGCAGTATTTT
TRBV9	TRBJ1-1	.	15	.	CASSGGGARNTEAFF	TGTGCCAGCAGCGGGGGGGGGGCACGGAACACTGAAGCTTTCTTT
TRBV7-9	TRBJ2-2	.	15	.	CASSFVSPGTGELFF	TGTGCCAGCAGCTTTGTCTCCCCTGGAACCGGGGAGCTGTTTTTT
TRBV19	TRBJ2-3	.	15	few	CASSPTTSSTDTQYF	TGTGCCAGTAGTCCTACTACTTCTAGCACAGATACGCAGTATTTT
TRBV28	TRBJ2-3	TRBD1	14	.	CASSEDRSTDTQYF	TGTGCCAGCAGTGAGGACAGGTCCACAGATACGCAGTATTTT
TRBV21-1	TRBJ2-1	.	15	many	CASSKRGKYDNEQFF	TGTGCCAGCAGCAAAAGAGGGAAGTATGACAATGAGCAGTTCTTC
TRBV15	TRBJ1-2	.	15	few	CATSRDRGELFGYTF	TGTGCCACCAGCAGAGATAGGGGGGAACTATTTGGCTACACCTTC
TRBV7-9	TRBJ1-1	TRBD1	15	.	CASRETGDMNTEAFF	TGTGCCAGCAGGGAGACAGGGGACATGAACACTGAAGCTTTCTTT
TRBV29-1	TRBJ2-1	.	14	few	CSVTGGIGYNEQFF	TGCAGCGTCACCGGGGGAATCGGCTACAATGAGCAGTTCTTC
TRBV5-6	TRBJ1-5	.	15	many	CASSLAGGFNQPQHF	TGTGCCAGCAGCTTGGCCGGGGGTTTCAATCAGCCCCAGCATTTT
TRBV10-3	TRBJ2-1	TRBD1	14	few	CAIRGTGLYNEQFF	TGTGCCATCAGGGGGACAGGGCTTTACAATGAGCAGTTCTTC
TRBV7-2	TRBJ2-4	.	15	few	CASSLVVGREHIQYF	TGTGCCAGCAGCTTAGTAGTAGGCAGGGAGCACATTCAGTACTTC
TRBV18	TRBJ2-5	.	15	few	CASSPYPGPQETQYF	TGTGCCAGCTCACCGTACCCAGGTCCCCAAGAGACCCAGTACTTC
TRBV10-2	TRBJ1-1	TRBD1	13	.	CTSSRGQALEAFF	TGCACCAGCAGTAGGGGACAGGCCCTCGAAGCTTTCTTT
TRBV27	TRBJ1-1	.	16	.	CAREEPVEVGDTEAFF	TGTGCCAGGGAGGAACCGGTTGAGGTGGGGGACACTGAAGCTTTCTTT
TRBV7-2	TRBJ2-1	.	16	many	CASSQAPISSYNEQFF	TGTGCCAGCAGCCAAGCTCCGATAAGCTCCTACAATGAGCAGTTCTTC
TRBV5-4	TRBJ1-3	TRBD1	17	few	CASSRELTGAAGNTIYF	TGTGCCAGCAGCCGCGAACTGACAGGGGCAGCGGGAAACACCATATATTTT
TRBV24-1	TRBJ2-3	.	11	few	CATSVGGTQYF	TGTGCCACCAGTGTAGGTGGTACGCAGTATTTT
TRBV5-4	TRBJ2-1	.	18	few	CASSLGVSLRLTYNEQFF	TGTGCCAGCAGCTTGGGCGTGAGTCTGAGACTTACTTACAATGAGCAGTTCTTC
TRBV20-1	TRBJ2-1	.	12	.	CSARRSGVEKFF	TGCAGTGCTAGAAGGAGCGGAGTAGAGAAGTTCTTC
TRBV20-1	TRBJ2-3	TRBD2	14	.	CSATGTSGGDTQYF	TGCAGTGCTACCGGGACTAGCGGGGGAGATACGCAGTATTTT
TRBV7-2	TRBJ2-7	TRBD1	14	.	CASSTTDRGGEQYF	TGTGCCAGCAGCACCACGGACAGGGGGGGCGAGCAGTACTTC
TRBV9	TRBJ2-5	.	12	many	CASSRTQETQYF	TGTGCCAGCAGCCGGACGCAAGAGACCCAGTACTTC
TRBV18	TRBJ1-5	TRBD1	14	few	CASSQGQRSQPQHF	TGTGCCAGCTCACAGGGACAGCGGAGTCAGCCCCAGCATTTT
TRBV5-5	TRBJ2-1	.	13	many	CASTLQVWDEQFF	TGTGCCAGCACCTTACAGGTTTGGGATGAGCAGTTCTTC
TRBV5-1	TRBJ2-7	.	13	.	CASSPGQTAEQYF	TGCGCCAGCAGCCCCGGACAGACGGCCGAGCAGTACTTC
TRBV28	TRBJ2-7	.	13	.	CASSLHTMGEQYF	TGTGCCAGCAGTTTACATACAATGGGTGAGCAGTACTTC
TRBV29-1	TRBJ1-2	.	10	few	CSALTGGYTF	TGCAGCGCCTTGACAGGTGGCTACACCTTC
TRBV2	TRBJ2-7	.	13	few	CASTFTGIHEQYF	TGTGCCAGCACCTTTACGGGTATCCACGAGCAGTACTTC
TRBV4-3	TRBJ2-7	.	15	.	CASSQVPLAFYEQYF	TGCGCCAGCAGCCAAGTACCACTAGCTTTCTACGAGCAGTACTTC
TRBV29-1	TRBJ2-3	.	17	few	CSVRKLLDGGWTDTQYF	TGCAGCGTTCGCAAGCTCCTGGACGGAGGGTGGACAGATACGCAGTATTTT
TRBV5-1	TRBJ2-2	.	16	few	CASSLPQGNRVGELFF	TGCGCCAGCAGCTTGCCACAGGGAAATCGAGTCGGGGAGCTGTTTTTT
TRBV4-3	TRBJ2-1	.	17	few	CASSQEQGSRLSGEQFF	TGCGCCAGCAGCCAAGAGCAAGGTTCCCGGCTTAGTGGTGAGCAGTTCTTC
TRBV7-2	TRBJ1-2	.	13	.	CASSPDYNYGYTF	TGTGCCAGCAGCCCCGATTACAACTATGGCTACACCTTC